Below, 13 T cell receptor beta chains from the same sample are listed, as sequenced in a study of blood T cell repertoires in COVID-19. Profiled with immunoSEQ multiplex PCR; TCRdb holds only in-frame clones, not every one. Among fewer than 250,000 clones listed, around 86% were seen once. Sequences were obtained from peripheral blood. The receptors here all came from a woman aged 60 to 75 who had recovered from COVID-19.

This chain links TRBV18 with TRBJ1-5; tentative D call: TRBD1 (5 bases). This CDR3 contains 15 residues. Trimming shortened V by 5 bases and J by 2 bases, and 13 bases separated the two germline ends. The germline V gene has CDR1 KGHSH and CDR2 LQKENI. CDR3 loop: CASSALQGGNQPQHF. CDR3 coding DNA: TGTGCCAGCTCAGCACTCCAGGGTGGCAATCAGCCCCAGCATTTT. The full variable domain, its missing parts supplied by reference TRBV18 and TRBJ1-5, is NAGVMQNPRHLVRRRGQEARLRCSPMKGHSHVYWYRQLPEEGLKFMVYLQKENIIDESGMPKERFSAEFPKEGPSILRIQQVVRGDSAAYFCASSALQGGNQPQHFGDGTRLSIL.

This chain uses TRBV29-1 with TRBJ2-6; no clear D. Per the germline V gene, CDR1 is SQVTM and CDR2 is ANQGSEA. CDR3 length: 14 residues. Trimming removed 0 bases from V and 0 bases from J, with 3 bases in between. The CDR3, as DNA: TGCAGCGTTGAAGACCTCTCTGGGGCCAACGTCCTGACTTTC. It codes for CSVEDLSGANVLTF.

The V gene is TRBV19, the J gene TRBJ2-5; 10 bases match TRBD2. Trimming cost V 4 bases and J 0 bases; bases outside gene matches: 8. The CDR3 covers 17 residues. The V gene's germline CDR1 is LNHDA and CDR2 SQIVND (reference sequence). The DNA of the CDR3 is TGTGCCAGTAGTACCTTAGCGGGGGGCCTGTACCAAGAGACCCAGTACTTC. Encoded protein: CASSTLAGGLYQETQYF.

The DNA for the CDR3 is TGTGCCAGCAGCGTAGGGAGGGCCAACTATGGCTACACCTTC. This gives the protein CASSVGRANYGYTF. The genes are TRBV9 and TRBJ1-2; D unclear. V lost 0 bases to trimming and J lost 2 bases, with 8 bases between them. The CDR3 length is 14 residues. The germline gives CDR1 SGDLS, CDR2 YYNGEE.

The chain combines TRBV3-1 (or the pseudogene TRBV3-2) with TRBJ1-1; 7 bases fit TRBD1. V gave up 5 bases and J gave up 11 bases; unmatched junction bases: 5. The CDR3 extends over 11 amino acids. Germline lookup yields CDR1 LGHDT and CDR2 YNNKEL (reference sequence). Here the CDR3 reads CASSYQGEAFF. CDR3 nucleotide sequence: TGTGCCAGCAGCTACCAGGGGGAGGCTTTCTTT.

The chain is built from TRBV19 and TRBJ2-5; 9 bases line up with TRBD1. The CDR3 consists of 15 residues. Germline V CDR1 and CDR2: LNHDA, SQIVND (reference sequence). V was pared by 5 bases and J by 6 bases, with 10 bases of the junction left unmatched. CDR3 protein: CASSSRQGVFKTQYF. CDR3 sequence (DNA): TGTGCCAGTAGTTCTCGACAGGGGGTGTTTAAGACCCAGTACTTC.

This clone has more than one count but fewer than ten. The rearrangement links TRBV5-1 to TRBJ1-6; a possible D gene is TRBD1 (6 bases). V was pared by 4 bases and J by 8 bases, with 19 bases between. The germline gives CDR1 SGHRS, CDR2 YFSETQ. This CDR3 is built from 16 residues. Here the CDR3 reads CASSGIQQGGHSPLHF. The CDR3 region has the DNA TGCGCCAGCAGCGGAATACAACAGGGTGGGCATTCACCCCTCCACTTT. Filled out from reference TRBV5-1 and TRBJ1-6, the complete variable domain reads KAGVTQTPRYLIKTRGQQVTLSCSPISGHRSVSWYQQTPGQGLQFLFEYFSETQRNKGNFPGRFSGRQFSNSRSEMNVSTLELGDSALYLCASSGIQQGGHSPLHFGNGTRLTVT.

The genes are TRBV7-2 and TRBJ2-5; 12 positions agree with TRBD2. The V segment lost 1 base and the J segment 5 bases; nucleotides outside the gene matches: 5. The CDR3 covers 16 residues. Germline-derived CDR1 and CDR2 are SGHTA and FQGNSA. The CDR3 loop reads CASSLDPSGGVETQYF. The CDR3 coding sequence is TGTGCCAGCAGCTTAGACCCTAGCGGGGGGGTGGAGACCCAGTACTTC.

The table lists this clone with a few counts. This sample also contains other DNA sequences that code for the same CDR3. The V and J genes are TRBV7-3 and TRBJ2-5, with a weak D call TRBD1 (6 bases). Trimming cost V 5 bases and J 1 base, with 11 bases left between them. The V gene's germline CDR1 is SGHTA and CDR2 FQGTGA. This CDR3 comprises 14 residues. CDR3 region: CASSPTGLQETQYF. For the CDR3, the DNA is TGTGCCAGCAGCCCGACAGGACTCCAAGAGACCCAGTACTTC.

This chain connects TRBV5-1 to TRBJ2-3; 10 bases fit TRBD2. J lost 5 bases, V lost 3 bases, and 9 bases had no gene match. Per the germline V gene, CDR1 is SGHRS and CDR2 is YFSETQ. There are 16 residues in the CDR3. The CDR3 region is CASSSQSGGAGDTQYF. The CDR3 DNA follows: TGCGCCAGCAGCTCCCAAAGCGGGGGGGCGGGAGATACGCAGTATTTT.

The chain employs TRBV24-1 and TRBJ1-3, with unresolved D. V was pared by 3 bases and J by 4 bases, with 12 bases between. The CDR3 runs 15 residues. From germline, CDR1 is KGHDR and CDR2 SFDVKD. The CDR3 DNA sequence: TGTGCCACCAGTGATGACGACCCGGGGGGAAACACCATATATTTT. Encoded protein: CATSDDDPGGNTIYF.

CDR3 bases: TGTGCCAGCAGCCCAGGGGTGGGAAATGAAAAACTGTTTTTT. This gives the protein CASSPGVGNEKLFF. This chain connects TRBV7-9 to TRBJ1-4; the D gene is possibly TRBD1 (6 bases). V gave up 5 bases and J gave up 5 bases, with 12 bases separating them. The germline V gene encodes CDR1 SEHNR and CDR2 FQNEAQ (reference sequence). CDR3 size: 14 residues.

The chain recombines TRBV18 with TRBJ2-5; TRBD2 might be the D (5 bases). Germline CDR1 reads KGHSH; CDR2 reads LQKENI. This CDR3 is 15 amino acids long. Trimming took off 2 bases at V and 2 bases at J, with 12 bases between the two ends. The chain's CDR3 is CASSPGVGRQETQYF. The CDR3 coding sequence is TGTGCCAGCTCACCAGGGGTGGGGAGACAAGAGACCCAGTACTTC.